The next 10 T cell receptor beta chains were all read from a single sample in a study of regulatory T cells in long-lasting Graves disease. Time point described: persistent/refractory GD, antithyroid drugs over 5 years with positive TRAb. RNA extracted from PBMCs served as the sequencing template. According to the study, TCR beta libraries were built with iRepertoire HTBI primers and CDR3-region Arm-PCR. TCRdb redid the calling of the multiplex PCR reads with MiXCR, one entry per CDR3 protein. The sample yields almost 350,000 distinct CDR3 sequences, around 20% seen once. Sequencing was performed on peripheral blood mononuclear cells (PBMCs), taken when the disease was refractory, from a patient treated with antithyroid drugs. The receptors derive from a female donor with Graves disease.

This clonotype was seen at least ten times. The chain couples TRBV12-3 or TRBV12-4 to TRBJ1-5; maybe TRBD1 (5 bases). The CDR3 has 19 residues. Trimming stripped 3 bases from V and 3 bases from J, with 24 bases between. The CDR3 DNA sequence: TGTGCCAGCAGTTTTAGAGCCCTCCTGGGACGAACCCTCAATCAGCCCCAGCATTTT. This encodes CASSFRALLGRTLNQPQHF.

In the case of this clonotype: This may come from a read error, since a much larger clone is one base off. The chain carries TRBV20-1 and TRBJ1-5; D perhaps matches TRBD1 (5 bases). The CDR3 runs 15 residues. Looked up from germline, CDR1 is DFQATT and CDR2 is SNEGSKA (reference sequence). The CDR3 region is CSASGAGNSNRPQHF. Here the CDR3 DNA reads TGCAGTGCTAGCGGGGCGGGAAATAGCAATCGGCCCCAGCATTTT.

This clonotype was detected ten times or more. The CDR3 is CAISDARDYEQYF. The CDR3 DNA reads as TGTGCCATCAGTGATGCTAGGGACTACGAGCAGTACTTC. This rearrangement joins TRBV10-3 to TRBJ2-7; no clear D. CDR3 size: 13 residues. Trimming removed 3 bases from V and 3 bases from J, with 9 bases in between. Germline CDR1 reads ENHRY; CDR2 reads SYGVKD.

Comment on this clonotype: An end of the junction does not agree with germline; a read error may underlie this. The chain couples TRBV20-1 to TRBJ1-1; maybe TRBD1 (5 bases). The CDR3 loop spans 15 amino acids. Germline lookup yields CDR1 DFQATT and CDR2 SNEGSKA (reference sequence). The CDR3 DNA reads TGCAGTACGGGAGGCGGAGGGGATCTTATCACTGAAGTTTTCTTT. It encodes CSTGGGGDLITEVFF.

The chain recombines TRBV18 with TRBJ1-5; D gene ambiguous. V lost 3 bases to trimming and J lost 2 bases, with 20 bases between them. Germline CDR1 is KGHSH and CDR2 is LQKENI. The CDR3 totals 18 residues. The CDR3 spells CASSPVPPAAAGNQPQHF. The CDR3 coding sequence is TGTGCCAGCTCACCGGTTCCCCCGGCCGCCGCGGGCAATCAGCCCCAGCATTTT.

This clonotype has a count of ten or more. The chain combines TRBV11-2 with TRBJ1-4, with unresolved D. Per the germline V gene, CDR1 is SGHAT and CDR2 is FQNNGV. The CDR3 sequence is 15 residues long. The germline V and J ends were trimmed by 5 bases and 7 bases, with 17 bases remaining between them. CDR3 nucleotides: TGTGCCAGCAGCCTGGCCGAGGGTTCAGGTGAAAAACTGTTTTTT. It translates to CASSLAEGSGEKLFF. Full variable domain (outside the CDR3, taken from reference TRBV11-2 and TRBJ1-4): EAGVAQSPRYKIIEKRQSVAFWCNPISGHATLYWYQQILGQGPKLLIQFQNNGVVDDSQLPKDRFSAERLKGVDSTLKIQPAKLEDSAVYLCASSLAEGSGEKLFFGSGTQLSVL.

The chain employs TRBV7-9 and TRBJ2-5; 13 bases fit TRBD2. The CDR3 is 16 residues long. V was pared by 5 bases and J by 3 bases, with 6 bases of the junction left unmatched. Germline V gene lookup returns CDR1 SEHNR and CDR2 FQNEAQ (reference sequence). Here the CDR3 DNA reads TGTGCCAGCAGCCGGGGGACTAGCGGGGACAAAGAGACCCAGTACTTC. Protein: CASSRGTSGDKETQYF. Combining the CDR3 with reference TRBV7-9 and TRBJ2-5 gives the whole variable domain DTGVSQNPRHKITKRGQNVTFRCDPISEHNRLYWYRQTLGQGPEFLTYFQNEAQLEKSRLLSDRFSAERPKGSFSTLEIQRTEQGDSAMYLCASSRGTSGDKETQYFGPGTRLLVL.

The V call is TRBV10-3, the J call TRBJ1-3, with a tentative D call TRBD1 (5 bases). This CDR3 has 14 amino acids. The germline V and J ends were trimmed by 4 bases and 4 bases, with 11 bases remaining between them. Per the germline V gene, CDR1 is ENHRY and CDR2 is SYGVKD. CDR3 DNA sequence: TGTGCCATCAGTGGGGACTTCTTCGGAAACACCATATATTTT. Its translation is CAISGDFFGNTIYF.

This clonotype was counted only a few times. The gene calls are TRBV12-5 and TRBJ2-7; D gene ambiguous. Germline CDR1 reads LGHNT; CDR2 reads FRNRAP. The CDR3 has 13 residues. Trimming shortened V by 0 bases and J by 6 bases, and 9 bases separated the two germline ends. CDR3 sequence: CASGLVLGGEQYF. CDR3 nucleotide sequence: TGTGCTAGTGGTTTGGTATTGGGTGGCGAGCAGTACTTC.

This clonotype was counted at least ten times. J is TRBJ2-7 and V is TRBV11-2, with D possibly being TRBD2 (6 bases). Germline assignment: CDR1 SGHAT and CDR2 FQNNGV. Trimming removed 4 bases from V and 2 bases from J, with 12 bases in between. There are 14 residues in the CDR3. The CDR3 protein is CASSSDYRTYEQYF. CDR3 nucleotide sequence: TGTGCCAGCAGCTCGGACTACCGCACCTACGAGCAGTACTTC.